The sequence of this T cell receptor beta chain was determined in a study of blood T cell repertoires in COVID-19. At the level of the study: Sources were T cells, B-cell-depleted T cells, or PBMCs; the material itself was cDNA or gDNA.

Original methodology: Scientists estimated how many nucleated cells there were by amplifying reference gene primers. Clones were sequenced by immunoSEQ multiplex PCR, and TCRdb holds only the in-frame ones, with some missing. That table is the source of V, J and clone size, and D and trimming were worked out from the DNA. The data contain 75,000 or so clones, roughly 85% of them singletons. Looked up from germline, CDR1 is SSHAT and CDR2 is FNYEAQ (reference sequence). CDR3 length equals 20 residues. With 1 base clipped from V and 0 bases from J, the junction kept 15 bases outside the gene matches. The sequence was collected from a woman in her 70s with acute or convalescent COVID-19. The V call is TRBV7-7, the J call TRBJ2-1, with 7 bases aligning to TRBD2. The sequencing input was peripheral blood. CDR3 residues: CASSLGVNGRYQISYNEQFF. The CDR3 DNA is TGTGCCAGCAGCTTAGGGGTGAACGGGAGGTACCAAATCTCCTACAATGAGCAGTTCTTC. The entire variable domain, with the rest obtained from reference TRBV7-7 and TRBJ2-1, is as follows: GAGVSQSPRYKVTKRGQDVTLRCDPISSHATLYWYQQALGQGPEFLTYFNYEAQPDKSGLPSDRFSAERPEGSISTLTIQRTEQRDSAMYRCASSLGVNGRYQISYNEQFFGPGTRLTVL.